These 9 T cell receptor beta chains were all obtained from the same sample, sequenced in a study of T-cell reconstitution after alpha-beta-depleted transplantation in children. Library preparation (for TCRbeta) was performed with unique molecular identifiers. TCRdb re-derived calls from the PCR reads in MiXCR, one entry per CDR3 protein. The table lists about 230,000 distinct CDR3 sequences, 12% of them singletons. The source material was PBMCs from the stem cell graft donor, sampled from the stem cell graft. These TCRs come from a human donor who donated a stem cell graft to a child with acute lymphoblastic leukemia.

The V and J genes are TRBV10-3 and TRBJ2-1; TRBD1 matches at 9 bases. V dropped 6 bases and J dropped 4; count of bases not matched to a gene: 10. The length of the CDR3 is 16 residues. The germline gives CDR1 ENHRY, CDR2 SYGVKD. Here the CDR3 reads CAISPSGDRVYNEQFF. The CDR3 DNA follows: TGTGCCATCAGCCCTTCCGGGGACAGGGTTTACAATGAGCAGTTCTTC.

This clonotype was picked up many times. The chain employs TRBV9 and TRBJ2-3; D uncertain. The germline gives CDR1 SGDLS, CDR2 YYNGEE. This CDR3 has 15 amino acids. V was trimmed by 4 bases and J by 5 bases, leaving 17 bases between them. Written as DNA, the CDR3 is TGTGCCAGCAGCCCTCCGTCCCTGACCCAAGATACGCAGTATTTT. Residues: CASSPPSLTQDTQYF.

This clonotype was observed many times. J is TRBJ2-3 and V is TRBV10-3; 7 positions agree with TRBD2. After removal of 6 bases from V and 4 bases from J, the junction contained 10 bases not matched to a gene. Germline lookup yields CDR1 ENHRY and CDR2 SYGVKD. CDR3 length: 15 residues. The CDR3 protein is CAISASGVIADTQYF. CDR3 in DNA: TGTGCCATCAGCGCGAGCGGGGTCATCGCAGATACGCAGTATTTT.

CDR3 loop: CASSLSGGHYNEQFF. DNA for the CDR3: TGTGCCAGCAGCTTAAGCGGGGGGCATTACAATGAGCAGTTCTTC. The chain couples TRBV11-3 to TRBJ2-1; 9 bases fit TRBD2. Germline CDR1 is SGHNT and CDR2 is YENEEA. V trimming: 2 bases; J trimming: 4 bases; junction bases outside the gene matches: 3. CDR3 length equals 15 residues.

This clonotype came up many times. The chain carries TRBV3-1 and TRBJ1-3, with D possibly TRBD1 on 5 matching bases. Germline V lookup: CDR1 LGHDT, CDR2 YNNKEL (reference sequence). V shed 2 bases and J shed 2 bases, with 10 bases lying between them. This CDR3 is 15 amino acids long. In nucleotides, the CDR3 is TGTGCCAGCAGCCAACAGGGAAGCACTGGAAACACCATATATTTT. Translation: CASSQQGSTGNTIYF.

This clonotype was seen many times. The rearrangement uses TRBV7-2 and TRBJ2-3, with 7 bases matching TRBD1. Germline loops: CDR1 SGHTA, CDR2 FQGNSA. Losses at the gene ends were 3 bases for V and 3 bases for J; bases not matched to a gene: 6. The CDR3 runs 15 residues. The CDR3: CASSFRNRGTDTQYF. In DNA, the CDR3 is TGTGCCAGCAGCTTTCGAAACAGGGGTACAGATACGCAGTATTTT.

This chain connects TRBV29-1 to TRBJ1-1; D not resolved. This CDR3 contains 13 residues. CDR1 SQVTM and CDR2 ANQGSEA come from the germline V gene. Trimming took off 0 bases at V and 5 bases at J, with 10 bases between the two ends. The CDR3 here is CSVEESFGTEAFF. The CDR3 nucleotides read TGCAGCGTTGAAGAGTCGTTCGGTACTGAAGCTTTCTTT.

This clonotype was seen repeatedly, ten times or more. This rearrangement joins TRBV28 to TRBJ2-3, with D unclear. CDR3 length equals 13 residues. The ends were cut back, 1 base at V and 6 bases at J, with 8 bases in the middle. Germline CDR1 is MDHEN and CDR2 is SYDVKM. CDR3 region: CASSLLGFDTQYF. Written as DNA, the CDR3 is TGTGCCAGCAGTTTATTAGGGTTTGATACGCAGTATTTT.

This clonotype was counted many times. The rearrangement joins TRBV6-2 or TRBV6-3 to TRBJ2-5; 7 bases line up with TRBD1. The CDR3 contains 13 residues. Germline V gene sequence: CDR1 MNHEY, CDR2 SVGEGT. Trimming removed 8 bases from V and 4 bases from J; junction bases left unmatched: 7. The CDR3 sequence is CASVQDRRETQYF. In DNA form, the CDR3 reads TGTGCCAGCGTTCAGGACAGGCGAGAGACCCAGTACTTC.